This is a list of T cell receptor beta chains from one sample in a study of beta chain features in type 1 diabetes. Sequenced by immunoSEQ multiplex PCR; TCRdb stores in-frame clones only, minus some. The repertoire includes around 320,000 clones, 11% to 15% of them detected once, and 5.5% to 7.5% sits in the top ten. Sequenced input: central memory CD4+ T cells from blood. The receptors come from a young man in good health. CDR3s leave out the opening cysteine and the closing phenylalanine or tryptophan.

TRBJ2-2,TRBV5-1,17,ASSPEGLAGIPTTGELF
TRBJ2-1,TRBV5-1,15,ASSRSPGDHSYNEQF
TRBJ2-4,TRBV27,12,ASTLPTGCDIQY
TRBJ2-3,TRBV2,13,ASRGDRAGTDTQY
TRBJ1-2,TRBV6-5,13,ASSYSGGNDYGYT
TRBJ1-6,TRBV10-3,12,AISEGQGDSPLH
TRBJ2-5,TRBV7-2,13,ASSLRGPSQETQY
TRBJ2-3,TRBV4-1,17,ASSRSALAGAPSLDTQY
TRBJ1-3,TRBV5-1,12,ASSPDSSGNTIY
TRBJ2-7,TRBV5-4,9,ASSFGLEQY
TRBJ2-3,TRBV19,10,ASGTSTDTQY
TRBJ1-2,TRBV29-1,11,SVGALSGVGYT
TRBJ2-5,TRBV5-4,13,ASSQGTGDRETQY
TRBJ1-3,TRBV7-9,10,ASSGLGDTIY
TRBJ2-3,TRBV5-6,11,ASSQGQTDTQY
TRBJ2-3,TRBV9,14,ASSVGIAGVSDTQY
TRBJ1-1,TRBV5-1,11,ASSYQVNTEAF
TRBJ1-1,TRBV19,14,ASSPTRTGGAAEAF
TRBJ2-3,TRBV9,13,ASTKLAGNTDTQY
TRBJ2-7,TRBV23-1,16,ASSLASGRMGPSYEQY
TRBJ1-4,TRBV6-1,13,ASSATTGINEKLF
TRBJ2-1,TRBV7-2,16,ASSFIGGSGLAYNEQF
TRBJ2-5,TRBV2,13,ASSEALAGIETQY
TRBJ2-7,TRBV11-2,10,ASSADMYEQY
TRBJ2-1,TRBV10-3,14,AISEMLAGAYNEQF
TRBJ1-1,TRBV7-2,11,ASSPTGNTEAF
TRBJ1-1,TRBV7-9,12,ASSLDGVNTEAF
TRBJ2-7,TRBV14,11,ASSPRTSYEQY
TRBJ1-2,TRBV2,13,ASSLGQGVTYGYT
TRBJ1-6,TRBV4-3,17,ASSQDGLSRQGQNSPLH
TRBJ2-7,TRBV5-1,15,ASSSIGVGAPAYEQY
TRBJ1-6,TRBV14,11,ASSHSGNSPLH
TRBJ2-4,TRBV11-2,11,ASSFQTGTAQY
TRBJ1-2,TRBV5-4,11,ASSLRQGEGYT
TRBJ2-3,TRBV6-5,12,ASTQGRGLDTQY
TRBJ2-7,TRBV27,12,ASKTDRGHGEQY
TRBJ2-5,TRBV5-1,10,ASSPFGETQY
TRBJ2-5,TRBV5-1,10,ASSRYQETQY
TRBJ1-2,TRBV19,12,ASSIGLPGQGYT
TRBJ1-1,TRBV5-6,11,ASSLGVDTEAF
TRBJ2-2,TRBV30,12,AWSGTGFTGELF
TRBJ1-1,TRBV14,12,ASSPGAVNTEAF
TRBJ2-3,TRBV5-4,13,ASSLTGTSTDTQY
TRBJ2-1,TRBV5-6,13,ASSAGTSGYNEQF
TRBJ1-2,TRBV4-3,13,ASSQDSTIRYGYT
TRBJ1-1,TRBV14,15,ASSHRDRGRWVTEAF
TRBJ1-1,TRBV5-4,11,ASSVDRNTEAF
TRBJ2-3,TRBV29-1,12,SVEVGFRADTQY
TRBJ2-7,TRBV5-1,12,ASSLEGREDEQY
TRBJ2-1,TRBV7-2,12,ASSPGTGGTKQF
TRBJ2-3,TRBV15,11,ATAGTNTDTQY
TRBJ2-1,TRBV7-2,13,ASSITSGTYNEQF
TRBJ2-5,TRBV4-1,14,ASSQLAGGTQETQY
TRBJ2-3,TRBV2,15,ASSEFPAPYSTDTQY
TRBJ1-2,TRBV6-4,11,ASSETPGYGYT
TRBJ1-1,TRBV6-5,12,ASSDSPGNTEAF